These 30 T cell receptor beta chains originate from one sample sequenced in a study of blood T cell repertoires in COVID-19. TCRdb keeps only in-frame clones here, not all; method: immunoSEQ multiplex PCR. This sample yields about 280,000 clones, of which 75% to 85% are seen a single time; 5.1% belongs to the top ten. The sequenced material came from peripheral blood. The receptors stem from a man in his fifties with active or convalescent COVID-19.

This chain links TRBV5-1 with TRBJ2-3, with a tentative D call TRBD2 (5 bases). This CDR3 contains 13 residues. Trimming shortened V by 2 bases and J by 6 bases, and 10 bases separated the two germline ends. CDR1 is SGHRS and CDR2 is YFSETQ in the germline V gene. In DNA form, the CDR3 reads TGCGCCAGCAGCTTAGGACTCAAGGATACGCAGTATTTT. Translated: CASSLGLKDTQYF.

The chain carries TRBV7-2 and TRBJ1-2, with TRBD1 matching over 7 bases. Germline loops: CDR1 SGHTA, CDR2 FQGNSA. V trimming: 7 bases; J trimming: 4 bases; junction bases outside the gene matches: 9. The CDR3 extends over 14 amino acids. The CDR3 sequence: CASTGAGTAYGYTF. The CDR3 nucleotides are TGTGCCAGCACCGGGGCGGGGACAGCCTATGGCTACACCTTC. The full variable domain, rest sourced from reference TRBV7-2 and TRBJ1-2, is GAGVSQSPSNKVTEKGKDVELRCDPISGHTALYWYRQSLGQGLEFLIYFQGNSAPDKSGLPSDRFSAERTGGSVSTLTIQRTQQEDSAVYLCASTGAGTAYGYTFGSGTRLTVV.

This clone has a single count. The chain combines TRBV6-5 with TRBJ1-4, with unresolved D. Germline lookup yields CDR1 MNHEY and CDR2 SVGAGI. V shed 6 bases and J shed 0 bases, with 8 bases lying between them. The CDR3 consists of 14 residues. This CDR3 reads CASSLSATNEKLFF. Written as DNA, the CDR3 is TGTGCCAGCAGCCTCTCAGCAACTAATGAAAAACTGTTTTTT.

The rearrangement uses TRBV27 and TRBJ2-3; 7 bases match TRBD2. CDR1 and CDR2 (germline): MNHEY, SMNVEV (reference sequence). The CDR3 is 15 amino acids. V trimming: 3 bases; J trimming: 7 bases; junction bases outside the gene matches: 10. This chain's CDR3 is CASSLRGRAFNTQYF. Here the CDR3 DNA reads TGTGCCAGCAGTTTGCGAGGGAGGGCATTTAATACGCAGTATTTT.

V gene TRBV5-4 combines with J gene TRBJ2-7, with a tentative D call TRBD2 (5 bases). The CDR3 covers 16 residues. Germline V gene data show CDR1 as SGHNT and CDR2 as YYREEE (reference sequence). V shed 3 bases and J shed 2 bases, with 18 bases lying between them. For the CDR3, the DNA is TGTGCCAGCAGCTCCTTCCAATCCGGGAACCCCTACGAGCAGTACTTC. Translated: CASSSFQSGNPYEQYF.

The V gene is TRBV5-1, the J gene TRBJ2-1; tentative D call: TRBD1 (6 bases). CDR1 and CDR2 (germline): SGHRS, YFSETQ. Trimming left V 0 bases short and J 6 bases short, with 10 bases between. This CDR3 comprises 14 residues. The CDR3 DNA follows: TGCGCCAGCAGCTTGGCCACAGGGCGCAATGAGCAGTTCTTC. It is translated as CASSLATGRNEQFF.

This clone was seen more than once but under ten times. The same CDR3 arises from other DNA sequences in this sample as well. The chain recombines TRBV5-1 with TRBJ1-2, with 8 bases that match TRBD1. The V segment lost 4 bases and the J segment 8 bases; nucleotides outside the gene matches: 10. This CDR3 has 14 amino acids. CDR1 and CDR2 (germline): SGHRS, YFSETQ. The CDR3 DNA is TGCGCCAGCAGCCCCGGGACAGGACCCCGAGGCTACACCTTC. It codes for CASSPGTGPRGYTF.

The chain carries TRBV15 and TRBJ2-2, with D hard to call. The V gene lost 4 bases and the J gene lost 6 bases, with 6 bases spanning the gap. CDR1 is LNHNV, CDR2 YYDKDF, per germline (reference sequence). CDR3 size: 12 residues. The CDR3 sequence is CATSTIPGELFF. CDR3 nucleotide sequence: TGTGCCACCAGCACTATCCCCGGGGAGCTGTTTTTT.

Here the CDR3 reads CASSLRSSGRGNEQFF. CDR3 in DNA: TGTGCCAGCAGCCTGAGGTCTAGCGGGAGGGGGAATGAGCAGTTCTTC. The chain is built from TRBV3-1 (or the pseudogene TRBV3-2) and TRBJ2-1; the match to TRBD2 covers 12 bases. This CDR3 is built from 16 residues. Germline loops: CDR1 LGHDT, CDR2 YNNKEL (reference sequence). V lost 4 bases to trimming and J lost 7 bases; unmatched junction nucleotides: 8.

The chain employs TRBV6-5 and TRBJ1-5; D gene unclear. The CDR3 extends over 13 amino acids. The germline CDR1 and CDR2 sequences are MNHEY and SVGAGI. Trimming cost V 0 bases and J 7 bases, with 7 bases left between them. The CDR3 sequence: CASSYSGYQPQHF. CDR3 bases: TGTGCCAGCAGTTACTCCGGTTACCAGCCCCAGCATTTT.

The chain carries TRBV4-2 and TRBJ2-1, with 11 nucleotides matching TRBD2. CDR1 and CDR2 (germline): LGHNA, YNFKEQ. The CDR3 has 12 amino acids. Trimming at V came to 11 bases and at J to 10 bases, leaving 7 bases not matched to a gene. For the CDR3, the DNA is TGTGCCGGCTTAGCGGGAGGGCGAGAGCAGTTCTTC. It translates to CAGLAGGREQFF.

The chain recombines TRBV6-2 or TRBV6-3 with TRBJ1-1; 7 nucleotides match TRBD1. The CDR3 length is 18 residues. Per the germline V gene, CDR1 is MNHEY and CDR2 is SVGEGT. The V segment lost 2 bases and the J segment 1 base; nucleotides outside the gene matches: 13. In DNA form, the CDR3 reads TGTGCCAGCAGTTACGGGGGTAGAAGGGGGCATAAGAACACTGAAGCTTTCTTT. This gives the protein CASSYGGRRGHKNTEAFF.

This CDR3 reads CASSPSGTGHYGYTF. Written as DNA, the CDR3 is TGCGCCAGCAGCCCTAGTGGGACAGGACACTATGGCTACACCTTC. This rearrangement joins TRBV5-1 to TRBJ1-2; 8 nucleotides align to TRBD1. The V gene's germline CDR1 is SGHRS and CDR2 YFSETQ. Losses at the gene ends were 4 bases for V and 3 bases for J; bases not matched to a gene: 8. The CDR3 contains 15 residues.

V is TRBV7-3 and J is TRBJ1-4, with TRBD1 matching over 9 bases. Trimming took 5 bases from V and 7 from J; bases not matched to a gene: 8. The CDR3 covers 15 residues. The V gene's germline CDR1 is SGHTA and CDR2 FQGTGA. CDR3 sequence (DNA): TGTGCCAGCAGCACCACAGGGGGCGCGGGTGAAAAACTGTTTTTT. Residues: CASSTTGGAGEKLFF.

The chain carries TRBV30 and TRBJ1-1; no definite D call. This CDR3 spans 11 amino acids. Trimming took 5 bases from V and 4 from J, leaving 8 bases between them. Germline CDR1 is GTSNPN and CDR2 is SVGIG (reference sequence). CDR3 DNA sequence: TGTGCCTGGCGAGGGAGCACTGAAGCTTTCTTT. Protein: CAWRGSTEAFF. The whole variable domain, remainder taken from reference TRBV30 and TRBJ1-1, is SQTIHQWPATLVQPVGSPLSLECTVEGTSNPNLYWYRQAAGRGLQLLFYSVGIGQISSEVPQNLSASRPQDRQFILSSKKLLLSDSGFYLCAWRGSTEAFFGQGTRLTVV.

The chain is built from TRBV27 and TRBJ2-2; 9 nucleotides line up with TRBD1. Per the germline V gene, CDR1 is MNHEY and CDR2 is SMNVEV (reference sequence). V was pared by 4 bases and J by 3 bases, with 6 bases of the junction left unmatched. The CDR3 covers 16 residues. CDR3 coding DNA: TGTGCCAGCAGTTCACGACAGGGGGGGCACACCGGGGAGCTGTTTTTT. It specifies CASSSRQGGHTGELFF.

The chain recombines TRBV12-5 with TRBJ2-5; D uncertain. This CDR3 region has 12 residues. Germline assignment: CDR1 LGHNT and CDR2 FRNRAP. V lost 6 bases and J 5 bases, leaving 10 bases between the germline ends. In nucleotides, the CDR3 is TGTGCTAGTGGCCCGAGAGCGGAGACCCAGTACTTC. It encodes CASGPRAETQYF.

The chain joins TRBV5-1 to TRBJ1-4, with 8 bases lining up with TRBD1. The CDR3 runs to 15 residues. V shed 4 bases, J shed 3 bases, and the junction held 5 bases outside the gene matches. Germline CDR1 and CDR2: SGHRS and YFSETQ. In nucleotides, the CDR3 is TGCGCCAGCAGCACAGGGACAGGCGCTAATGAAAAACTGTTTTTT. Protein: CASSTGTGANEKLFF.

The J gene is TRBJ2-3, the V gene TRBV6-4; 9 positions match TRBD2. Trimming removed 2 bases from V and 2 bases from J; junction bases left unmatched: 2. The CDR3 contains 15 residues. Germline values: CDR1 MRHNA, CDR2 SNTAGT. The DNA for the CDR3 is TGTGCCAGCAGTGACCTAGCGGGGACCACAGATACGCAGTATTTT. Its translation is CASSDLAGTTDTQYF.

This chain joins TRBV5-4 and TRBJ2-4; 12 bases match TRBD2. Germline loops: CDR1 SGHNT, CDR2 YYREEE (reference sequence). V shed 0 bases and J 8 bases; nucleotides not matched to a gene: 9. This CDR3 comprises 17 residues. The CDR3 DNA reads TGTGCCAGCAGCTTGGTTTCTAGCGGGAGGGCCGTGGACATTCAGTACTTC. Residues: CASSLVSSGRAVDIQYF.

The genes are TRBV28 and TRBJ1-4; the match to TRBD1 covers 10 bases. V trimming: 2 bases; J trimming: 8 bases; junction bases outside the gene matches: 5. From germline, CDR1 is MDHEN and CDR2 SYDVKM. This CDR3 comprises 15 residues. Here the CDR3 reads CASSLLGQGSEKLFF. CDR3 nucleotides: TGTGCCAGCAGTTTACTGGGACAGGGGAGCGAAAAACTGTTTTTT.

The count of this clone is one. This CDR3 is CASLSHRASSPLHF. The CDR3 region has the DNA TGTGCCAGCCTCTCACATAGAGCTAGCTCACCCCTCCACTTT. The chain joins TRBV2 to TRBJ1-6; D remains unclear. The germline V gene has CDR1 SNHLY and CDR2 FYNNEI. The CDR3 covers 14 residues. V lost 8 bases to trimming and J lost 10 bases, with 18 bases between them. Full variable domain (rest looked up from reference TRBV2 and TRBJ1-6): EPEVTQTPSHQVTQMGQEVILRCVPISNHLYFYWYRQILGQKVEFLVSFYNNEISEKSEIFDDQFSVERPDGSNFTLKIRSTKLEDSAMYFCASLSHRASSPLHFGNGTRLTVT.

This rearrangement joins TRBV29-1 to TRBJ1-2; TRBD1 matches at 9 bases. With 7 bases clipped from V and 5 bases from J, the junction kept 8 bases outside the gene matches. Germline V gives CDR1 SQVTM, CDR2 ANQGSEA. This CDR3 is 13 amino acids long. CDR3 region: CSATGGDLYGYTF. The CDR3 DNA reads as TGCAGCGCTACAGGGGGCGATTTATATGGCTACACCTTC.

CDR3 region: CASSLLGTSAYEQYF. CDR3 DNA: TGTGCCAGCAGCTTACTAGGGACTAGCGCATACGAGCAGTACTTC. The chain couples TRBV5-4 to TRBJ2-7, with 10 positions matching TRBD2. V gave up 2 bases and J gave up 4 bases; unmatched junction bases: 6. Looked up from germline, CDR1 is SGHNT and CDR2 is YYREEE (reference sequence). This CDR3 is built from 15 residues. Full variable domain (missing parts from reference TRBV5-4 and TRBJ2-7): ETGVTQSPTHLIKTRGQQVTLRCSSQSGHNTVSWYQQALGQGPQFIFQYYREEENGRGNFPPRFSGLQFPNYSSELNVNALELDDSALYLCASSLLGTSAYEQYFGPGTRLTVT.

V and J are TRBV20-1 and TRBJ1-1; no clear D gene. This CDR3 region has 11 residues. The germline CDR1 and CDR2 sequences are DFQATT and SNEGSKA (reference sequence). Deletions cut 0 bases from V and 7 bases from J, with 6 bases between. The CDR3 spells CSAREQLEAFF. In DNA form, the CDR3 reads TGCAGTGCTAGAGAACAGCTTGAAGCTTTCTTT.

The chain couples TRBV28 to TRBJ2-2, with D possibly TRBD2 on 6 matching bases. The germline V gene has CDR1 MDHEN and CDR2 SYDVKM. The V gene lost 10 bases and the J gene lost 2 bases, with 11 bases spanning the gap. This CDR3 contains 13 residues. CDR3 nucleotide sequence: TGTGCCACGGCTAGCGACAACACCGGGGAGCTGTTTTTT. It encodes CATASDNTGELFF.

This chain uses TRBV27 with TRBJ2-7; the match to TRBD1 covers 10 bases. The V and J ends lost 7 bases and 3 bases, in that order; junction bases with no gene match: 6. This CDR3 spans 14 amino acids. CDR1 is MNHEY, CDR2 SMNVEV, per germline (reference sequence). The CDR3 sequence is CASTPGQGLYEQYF. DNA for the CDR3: TGTGCCAGCACCCCGGGACAGGGGCTCTACGAGCAGTACTTC.

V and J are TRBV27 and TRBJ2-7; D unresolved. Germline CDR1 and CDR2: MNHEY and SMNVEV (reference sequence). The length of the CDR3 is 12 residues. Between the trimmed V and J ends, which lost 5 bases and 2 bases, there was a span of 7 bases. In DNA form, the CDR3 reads TGTGCCAGCAGTCAGACACCCTACGAGCAGTACTTC. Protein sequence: CASSQTPYEQYF.

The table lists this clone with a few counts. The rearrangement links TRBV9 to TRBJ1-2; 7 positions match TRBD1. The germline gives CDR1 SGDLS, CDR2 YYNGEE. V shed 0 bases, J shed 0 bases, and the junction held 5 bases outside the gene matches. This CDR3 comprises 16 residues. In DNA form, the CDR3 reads TGTGCCAGCAGCGTAGGCCCAGGACAGGCTAACTATGGCTACACCTTC. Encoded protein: CASSVGPGQANYGYTF. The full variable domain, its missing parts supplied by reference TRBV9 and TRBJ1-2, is DSGVTQTPKHLITATGQRVTLRCSPRSGDLSVYWYQQSLDQGLQFLIQYYNGEERAKGNILERFSAQQFPDLHSELNLSSLELGDSALYFCASSVGPGQANYGYTFGSGTRLTVV.

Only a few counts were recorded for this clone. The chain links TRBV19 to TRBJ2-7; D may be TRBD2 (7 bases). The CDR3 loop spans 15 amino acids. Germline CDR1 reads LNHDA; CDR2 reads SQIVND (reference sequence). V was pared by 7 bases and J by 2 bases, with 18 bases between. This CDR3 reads CASTPGLGGPYEQYF. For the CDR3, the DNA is TGTGCCAGTACCCCTGGACTGGGGGGGCCCTACGAGCAGTACTTC.